These 28 T cell receptor beta chains came from one sample sequenced in a study of cytomegalovirus exposure and HLA in healthy donors. PCR primers comprised 60 Vbeta and 13 Jbeta primers. Assay used: immunoSEQ multiplex PCR; TCRdb lists only in-frame clones, some missing. The table lists around 200,000 clones, over 75% of them singletons, with around 1.9% in the top ten. Material: PBMCs. Receptors were obtained from a male donor in good health and CMV-seronegative.

The chain has TRBV7-3 and TRBJ2-1; 7 positions agree with TRBD2. The V segment lost 5 bases and the J segment 7 bases; nucleotides outside the gene matches: 8. The CDR3 is 14 residues long. The V gene's germline CDR1 is SGHTA and CDR2 FQGTGA. The CDR3 bases are TGTGCCAGCAGCCCATCCGGGACTACAAATGAGCAGTTCTTC. This translates into CASSPSGTTNEQFF.

This clone came up a few times. J is TRBJ2-7 and V is TRBV19; D unclear. The CDR3 is made up of 10 amino acids. Germline V gives CDR1 LNHDA, CDR2 SQIVND (reference sequence). The CDR3 coding sequence is TGTGTCATGGGCTTCTACGAGCAGTACTTC. Translated, it gives CVMGFYEQYF.

This chain uses TRBV28 with TRBJ2-1; the D is unclear. CDR3 length: 13 amino acids. Germline CDR1 reads MDHEN; CDR2 reads SYDVKM. Trimming took off 5 bases at V and 5 bases at J, with 10 bases between the two ends. CDR3 protein: CASSEYTDNEQFF. The CDR3 nucleotides are TGTGCCAGCAGTGAATATACAGACAATGAGCAGTTCTTC.

On this clone: The same CDR3 arises from other DNA sequences in this sample as well. The rearrangement links TRBV18 to TRBJ2-5; D not certain. Germline V lookup: CDR1 KGHSH, CDR2 LQKENI. Between the trimmed V and J ends, which lost 1 base and 5 bases, there was a span of 5 bases. The CDR3 covers 12 residues. This chain's CDR3 is CASSPRRETQYF. The CDR3, as DNA: TGTGCCAGCTCACCACGGCGGGAGACCCAGTACTTC.

This chain links TRBV4-3 with TRBJ2-3, with D unresolved. Looked up from germline, CDR1 is LGHNA and CDR2 is YSLEER. There are 15 residues in the CDR3. The V end was cut by 1 base, the J end by 1 base, with 9 bases between. CDR3 DNA sequence: TGCGCCAGCAGCCAAGGTTGGCAGGGCACAGATACGCAGTATTTT. It codes for CASSQGWQGTDTQYF.

The J gene is TRBJ1-1, the V gene TRBV10-3, with 10 nucleotides matching TRBD1. Germline lookup yields CDR1 ENHRY and CDR2 SYGVKD. V lost 7 bases, J lost 1 base, and 3 bases stayed unmatched. This CDR3 contains 14 residues. CDR3 nucleotides: TGTGCCATCACCAGGGACAGGGGGAACACTGAAGCTTTCTTT. Translated: CAITRDRGNTEAFF.

The CDR3 spells CASSYMRGKIYGYTF. In DNA, the CDR3 is TGTGCCAGCAGCTATATGAGGGGGAAAATTTATGGCTACACCTTC. The chain has TRBV5-6 and TRBJ1-2; possibly TRBD1 for D (6 bases). CDR1 is SGHDT, CDR2 YYEEEE, per germline. The CDR3 loop spans 15 amino acids. Deletions cut 3 bases from V and 5 bases from J, with 17 bases between.

This clone was observed a few times. This chain links TRBV13 with TRBJ2-1, with TRBD2 matching 8 bases. Germline V lookup: CDR1 PRHDT, CDR2 FYEKMQ (reference sequence). This CDR3 comprises 16 residues. V lost 7 bases to trimming and J lost 7 bases; unmatched junction nucleotides: 15. The CDR3 bases are TGTGCCAGCACCCCAGTGGGAGCGGGAGAGGGAAATGAGCAGTTCTTC. Protein: CASTPVGAGEGNEQFF.

The chain carries TRBV4-3 and TRBJ2-2; 10 positions agree with TRBD2. Germline loops: CDR1 LGHNA, CDR2 YSLEER. V dropped 0 bases and J dropped 3; count of bases not matched to a gene: 4. The CDR3 has 17 residues. The CDR3 nucleotides read TGCGCCAGCAGCCAAGAGTGGCTAGCGGGAGACACCGGGGAGCTGTTTTTT. Its translation is CASSQEWLAGDTGELFF.

This clone was detected only once. The chain has TRBV5-1 and TRBJ2-5; D is unclear. The germline V and J ends were trimmed by 0 bases and 2 bases, with 14 bases remaining between them. This CDR3 is 16 amino acids long. Germline CDR1 SGHRS, CDR2 YFSETQ. The CDR3 DNA follows: TGCGCCAGCAGCTTGGTGATCGGCAGGAAACAAGAGACCCAGTACTTC. Its protein is CASSLVIGRKQETQYF. The full variable domain, rest sourced from reference TRBV5-1 and TRBJ2-5, is KAGVTQTPRYLIKTRGQQVTLSCSPISGHRSVSWYQQTPGQGLQFLFEYFSETQRNKGNFPGRFSGRQFSNSRSEMNVSTLELGDSALYLCASSLVIGRKQETQYFGPGTRLLVL.

This rearrangement joins TRBV30 to TRBJ1-5; D is undetermined. Trimming cost V 2 bases and J 2 bases, with 10 bases left between them. From germline, CDR1 is GTSNPN and CDR2 SVGIG (reference sequence). The CDR3 has 14 residues. The CDR3: CAWSKELGNQPQHF. CDR3 sequence (DNA): TGTGCCTGGAGTAAGGAGCTGGGCAATCAGCCCCAGCATTTT.

The rearrangement joins TRBV7-8 to TRBJ2-7; D remains unclear. V was pared by 1 base and J by 6 bases, with 10 bases between. CDR1 is SGHVS, CDR2 FQNEAQ, per germline. There are 13 residues in the CDR3. CDR3 sequence: CASSLGSGFEQYF. The CDR3 nucleotides read TGTGCCAGCAGCTTAGGGTCGGGTTTCGAGCAGTACTTC.

This chain uses TRBV19 with TRBJ1-5; 8 positions agree with TRBD1. The V and J ends lost 5 bases and 4 bases, in that order; junction bases with no gene match: 7. Germline V lookup: CDR1 LNHDA, CDR2 SQIVND (reference sequence). The CDR3 is 15 amino acids. Here the CDR3 reads CASSWTGRANQPQHF. The CDR3 region has the DNA TGTGCCAGTAGTTGGACAGGGCGAGCAAATCAGCCCCAGCATTTT.

The CDR3 nucleotides are TGTGCCAGCAGTTTAGGCGGAGCCTCCTACGAGCAGTACTTC. This translates into CASSLGGASYEQYF. The rearrangement links TRBV28 to TRBJ2-7; no reliable D call. CDR3 length: 14 residues. V was cut by 2 bases and J by 0 bases, with 8 bases left in between. Looked up from germline, CDR1 is MDHEN and CDR2 is SYDVKM.

This chain connects TRBV27 to TRBJ1-1; D might be TRBD1 (6 bases). Between the trimmed V and J ends, which lost 7 bases and 1 base, there was a span of 16 bases. CDR1 and CDR2 from the germline V gene are MNHEY and SMNVEV (reference sequence). There are 15 residues in the CDR3. CDR3 sequence (DNA): TGTGCCAGCACCATAGGTCGGGGGGCGAACACTGAAGCTTTCTTT. Translated, it gives CASTIGRGANTEAFF.

The table lists this clone with a few counts. For the CDR3, the DNA is TGTGCCAGCTCAGGCGGGCAGTACAATGAGCAGTTCTTC. Protein: CASSGGQYNEQFF. The chain has TRBV18 and TRBJ2-1; the D gene is possibly TRBD2 (5 bases). The germline V gene has CDR1 KGHSH and CDR2 LQKENI. Trimming took off 5 bases at V and 4 bases at J, with 9 bases between the two ends. The CDR3 sequence is 13 residues long.

J is TRBJ2-6 and V is TRBV9; 10 bases fit TRBD1. Germline V gene sequence: CDR1 SGDLS, CDR2 YYNGEE. The length of the CDR3 is 18 residues. J lost 2 bases, V lost 3 bases, and 8 bases had no gene match. The CDR3 DNA follows: TGTGCCAGCAGCGGAACCAATGACAGGGGGCCTGGGGCCAACGTCCTGACTTTC. This codes for CASSGTNDRGPGANVLTF.

The chain uses TRBV27 and TRBJ1-2, with TRBD1 matching over 8 bases. The CDR3 is made up of 13 amino acids. Germline trimming cut 4 bases from V and 8 bases from J; bases unmatched to any gene: 6. Looked up from germline, CDR1 is MNHEY and CDR2 is SMNVEV (reference sequence). CDR3 in DNA: TGTGCCAGCAGTTCAGGACAGGGCTTCGGCTACACCTTC. It codes for CASSSGQGFGYTF.

This clone was counted a single time. This chain uses TRBV6-1 with TRBJ1-6; perhaps TRBD1 as D (5 bases). CDR1 MNHNS and CDR2 SASEGT come from the germline V gene. The CDR3 has 17 residues. V dropped 2 bases and J dropped 5 bases, with 16 bases sitting between them. Written as DNA, the CDR3 is TGTGCCAGCAGTGAAAGGGGCCAATCCGTCAATAATTCACCCCTCCACTTT. Its translation is CASSERGQSVNNSPLHF.

The chain couples TRBV30 to TRBJ2-7, with a tentative D call TRBD1 (7 bases). This CDR3 region has 11 residues. Trimming shortened V by 5 bases and J by 3 bases, and 8 bases separated the two germline ends. Per the germline V gene, CDR1 is GTSNPN and CDR2 is SVGIG (reference sequence). DNA of the CDR3: TGTGCCTGGCAGGGGGGCTACGAGCAGTACTTC. This encodes CAWQGGYEQYF.

This clone was seen just once. This rearrangement joins TRBV10-3 to TRBJ2-2; weak D call: TRBD1 (5 bases). The V end was cut by 5 bases, the J end by 6 bases, with 13 bases between. In germline, CDR1 is ENHRY, CDR2 SYGVKD. The CDR3 length is 14 residues. CDR3 region: CAISRQKDAGELFF. The CDR3, as DNA: TGTGCCATCAGTAGACAGAAAGACGCCGGGGAGCTGTTTTTT.

This sequence joins TRBV7-3 and TRBJ2-3, with 8 positions matching TRBD1. The germline V gene has CDR1 SGHTA and CDR2 FQGTGA. Trimming took 5 bases from V and 2 from J; bases not matched to a gene: 15. This CDR3 spans 18 amino acids. DNA for the CDR3: TGTGCCAGCAGCCCTTTAGGCCGGGACAGGCGTTTCACAGATACGCAGTATTTT. It encodes CASSPLGRDRRFTDTQYF.

The gene calls are TRBV5-4 and TRBJ1-1, with D tentatively TRBD1 (5 bases). V gave up 0 bases and J gave up 0 bases, with 12 bases separating them. This CDR3 comprises 16 residues. Germline V gene sequence: CDR1 SGHNT, CDR2 YYREEE (reference sequence). The CDR3 loop reads CASSLGAQGMNTEAFF. DNA for the CDR3: TGTGCCAGCAGCTTGGGCGCCCAGGGCATGAACACTGAAGCTTTCTTT.

The chain has TRBV9 and TRBJ1-5; a weak D match, TRBD1 (5 bases). The CDR3 runs to 17 residues. Germline CDR1 reads SGDLS; CDR2 reads YYNGEE. V gave up 3 bases and J gave up 0 bases, with 16 bases separating them. CDR3 loop: CASSGGEGVYSNQPQHF. The CDR3 nucleotides read TGTGCCAGCAGCGGGGGGGAGGGCGTATATAGCAATCAGCCCCAGCATTTT. Using reference TRBV9 and TRBJ1-5 for the parts outside the CDR3, the full variable domain is DSGVTQTPKHLITATGQRVTLRCSPRSGDLSVYWYQQSLDQGLQFLIQYYNGEERAKGNILERFSAQQFPDLHSELNLSSLELGDSALYFCASSGGEGVYSNQPQHFGDGTRLSIL.

The chain links TRBV7-9 to TRBJ2-7, with unresolved D. The CDR3 is 14 residues long. V lost 5 bases and J 2 bases, leaving 13 bases between the germline ends. Germline CDR1 SEHNR, CDR2 FQNEAQ (reference sequence). CDR3 coding DNA: TGTGCCAGCAGCCTGGTGAGGCTCCCCTACGAGCAGTACTTC. Translating it yields CASSLVRLPYEQYF.

The chain links TRBV7-6 to TRBJ1-1; TRBD1 might be the D (6 bases). With 1 base removed from V and 13 bases from J, the gap between germline ends came to 16 bases. The germline gives CDR1 SGHVS, CDR2 FNYEAQ. CDR3 length equals 13 residues. In DNA, the CDR3 is TGTGCCAGCAGCTTAGGGACAGAAAGGACTGTTTTCTTT. Protein product: CASSLGTERTVFF.

The V call is TRBV7-2, the J call TRBJ1-2, with TRBD1 matching over 9 bases. The J segment lost 8 bases and the V segment lost 4 bases, leaving 5 bases of the junction unmatched. Looked up from germline, CDR1 is SGHTA and CDR2 is FQGNSA. There are 13 residues in the CDR3. The CDR3: CASSSTGGGGYTF. The CDR3 DNA follows: TGTGCCAGCAGCTCCACAGGGGGCGGGGGCTACACCTTC.

This clone was seen only a few times. The chain has TRBV28 and TRBJ1-5; 10 nucleotides agree with TRBD1. The germline V gene encodes CDR1 MDHEN and CDR2 SYDVKM. This CDR3 is 14 amino acids long. V shed 5 bases and J 6 bases; nucleotides not matched to a gene: 4. CDR3 in DNA: TGTGCCAGCAGTACGACAGGGGGCGGTCAGCCCCAGCATTTT. Translated: CASSTTGGGQPQHF.